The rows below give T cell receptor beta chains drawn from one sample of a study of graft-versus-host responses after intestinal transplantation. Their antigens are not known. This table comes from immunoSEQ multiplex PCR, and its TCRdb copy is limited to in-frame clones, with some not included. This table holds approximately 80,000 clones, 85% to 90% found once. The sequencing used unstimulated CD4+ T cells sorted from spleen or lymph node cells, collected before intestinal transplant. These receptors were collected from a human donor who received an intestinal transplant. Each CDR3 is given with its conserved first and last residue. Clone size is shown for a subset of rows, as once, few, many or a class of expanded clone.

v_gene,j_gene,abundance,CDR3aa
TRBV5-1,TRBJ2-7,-,CASSLDHFYEQYF
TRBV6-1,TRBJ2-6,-,CASSEAGRDRGTGANVLTF
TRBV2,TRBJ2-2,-,CASSASGQGGYGGYGNTGELFF
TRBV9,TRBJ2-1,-,CASSVDPGQGVRNEQFF
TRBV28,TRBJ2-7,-,CASSPRGAGQGLKYF
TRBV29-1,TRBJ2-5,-,CSVGLQETQYF
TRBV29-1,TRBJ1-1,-,CSVRTGMNTEAFF
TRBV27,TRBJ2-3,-,CASSLRGSDTQYF
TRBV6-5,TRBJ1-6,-,CASSYRRESYNSPLHF
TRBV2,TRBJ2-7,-,CASSEVGLAGYF
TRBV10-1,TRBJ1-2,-,CASSGPLPGQGTYGYTF
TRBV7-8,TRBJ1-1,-,CASSLHSENTEAFF
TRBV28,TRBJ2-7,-,CASSPSSSPKLYEQYF
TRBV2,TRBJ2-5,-,CASSPRVYQETQYF
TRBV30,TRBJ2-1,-,CAWSSGDNEQFF
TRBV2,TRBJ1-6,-,CASSALLLTVDNSPLHF
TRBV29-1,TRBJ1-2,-,CSVQGALNYGYTF
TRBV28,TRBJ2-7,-,CASSFGDRDYEQYF
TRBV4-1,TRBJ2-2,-,CASSQVGGANTGELFF
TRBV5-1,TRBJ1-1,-,CASSLGQGSSTEAFF
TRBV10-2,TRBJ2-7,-,CASTEGVREQYF
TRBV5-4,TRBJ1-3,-,CASSSQGADTIYF
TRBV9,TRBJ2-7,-,CASSLWDRGYEQYF
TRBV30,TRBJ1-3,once,CAWSGQFSSGNTIYF
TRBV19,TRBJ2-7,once,CASSISGRAGTYEQYF
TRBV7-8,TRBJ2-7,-,CASSTLAGGPAEQYF
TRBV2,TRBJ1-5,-,CASSDRGGNQPQHF
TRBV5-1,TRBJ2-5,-,CASSLDRQSVQETQYF
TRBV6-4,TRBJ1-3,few,CASRSGGAEGNTIYF
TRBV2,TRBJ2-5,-,CASIESREKTQYF
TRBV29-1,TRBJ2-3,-,CSVRTGGSTDTQYF
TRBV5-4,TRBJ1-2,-,CASSGTASNYGYTF
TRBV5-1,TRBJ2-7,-,CASSLNRVSYEQYF
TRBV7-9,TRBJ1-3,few,CASSLLMSSGNTIYF
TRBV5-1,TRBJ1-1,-,CASSFNRPGTEAFF
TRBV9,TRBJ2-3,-,CASSVGAGGRTDTQYF
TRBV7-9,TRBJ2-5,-,CASSMLAETQYF
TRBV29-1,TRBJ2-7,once,CSVDSSGGLGYEQYF
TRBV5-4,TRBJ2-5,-,CASSLTGYDETQYF
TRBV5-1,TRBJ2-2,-,CASNKGRVAGTGELFF
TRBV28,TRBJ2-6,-,CASSPRTGSGANVLTF
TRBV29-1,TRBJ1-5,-,CSVGEQLNQPQHF
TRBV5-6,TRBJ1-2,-,CASSPRDRFNYGYTF
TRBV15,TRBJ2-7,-,CATSRGGDRVAYEQYF
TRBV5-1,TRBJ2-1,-,CASSLEASGGFSSYNEQFF
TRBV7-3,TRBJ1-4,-,CASSLITAATNEKLFF
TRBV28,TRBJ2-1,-,CATRDTTQQFF
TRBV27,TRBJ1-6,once,CASSFTGWDSPLHF
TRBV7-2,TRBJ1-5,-,CASSLGQGQPQHF
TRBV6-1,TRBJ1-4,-,CASSDAGRGREKLFF
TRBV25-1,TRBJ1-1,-,CANYDRVNTEAFF
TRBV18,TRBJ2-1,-,CASSPRKPGLLGEWLF
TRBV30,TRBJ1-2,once,CAWSALDRASYGYTF
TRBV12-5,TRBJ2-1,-,CASGPGTGGNEQFF
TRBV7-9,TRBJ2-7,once,CASSPLGGRAYEQYF
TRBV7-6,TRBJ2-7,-,CASSLAPTSGISYEQYF
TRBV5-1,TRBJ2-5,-,CASSLTGTKETQYF
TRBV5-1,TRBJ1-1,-,CASSLGGNLLNTEAFF
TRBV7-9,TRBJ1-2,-,CASSLGTGKECTF
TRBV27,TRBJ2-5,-,CASSLFGVLGKETQYF